The source of this TCR beta chain is a study of OX40 agonist ivuxolimab in advanced cancers. Method: immunoSEQ multiplex PCR; TCRdb's copy keeps in-frame clones and lacks some. The data contain 7,500 to 9,000 clones, around 70% of them singletons. The ends were cut back, 4 bases at V and 3 bases at J, with 11 bases in the middle. The germline gives CDR1 SGHRS, CDR2 YFSETQ. This CDR3 contains 13 residues. A remark on this clone: Antigen unknown.

Study observations and caveats: In a subset of nonresponders, normalized T-cell clonal expansion was also low. Relatively little clonal expansion, among the lowest observed, appeared in partial responders at 0.1-3.0 mg/kg.

The source is an adult with an advanced solid tumor such as melanoma, head and neck, liver or kidney cancer. The V gene is TRBV5-1, the J gene TRBJ2-7, with D perhaps matching TRBD2 (5 bases). The sequencing here drew on CD4+ or CD8+ T cells sorted from blood, taken in a trial of the OX40 agonist ivuxolimab. The CDR3, as DNA: TGCGCCAGCAGCCCGAACGGGAACTACGAGCAGTACTTC. It translates to CASSPNGNYEQYF.